This T cell receptor (beta chain) was identified during a study of blood T cell repertoires in COVID-19. Whole-study context: The study drew acute and convalescent COVID-19 samples from the United States, Italy and Spain. In each case, the material was cDNA or gDNA derived from T cells, B-cell-depleted T cells, or PBMCs.

Original processing methods: Reference gene primer amplification yielded estimated nucleated cell counts. Libraries were prepared by immunoSEQ multiplex PCR; TCRdb keeps only in-frame clonotypes and omits some of them. V and J calls and clone size are copied from that table; D and trimming were computed from the DNA. The sample records 200,000 to 250,000 clones, 82% being singletons. This CDR3 region has 14 residues. The V end was cut by 0 bases, the J end by 8 bases, with 12 bases between. CDR1 and CDR2 (germline): SGDLS, YYNGEE. The sequence came from a woman in her late teens or twenties with acute or convalescent COVID-19. The sample taken for sequencing was peripheral blood. The V gene is TRBV9, the J gene TRBJ1-3; TRBD1 is a possible D gene (5 bases). This CDR3 reads CASSVAGLGDTIYF. The CDR3 nucleotides read TGTGCCAGCAGCGTAGCAGGGTTAGGGGACACCATATATTTT.